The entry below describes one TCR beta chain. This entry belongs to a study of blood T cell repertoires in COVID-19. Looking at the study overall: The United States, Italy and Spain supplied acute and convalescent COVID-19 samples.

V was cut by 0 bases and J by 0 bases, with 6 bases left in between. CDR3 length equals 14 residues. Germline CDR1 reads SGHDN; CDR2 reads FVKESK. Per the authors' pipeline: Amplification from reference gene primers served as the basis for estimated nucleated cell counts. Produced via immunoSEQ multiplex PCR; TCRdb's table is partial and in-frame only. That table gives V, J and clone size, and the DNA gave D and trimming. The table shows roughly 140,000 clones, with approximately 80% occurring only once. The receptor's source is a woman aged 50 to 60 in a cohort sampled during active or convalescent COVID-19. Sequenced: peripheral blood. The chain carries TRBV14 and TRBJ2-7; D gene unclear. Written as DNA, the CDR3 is TGTGCCAGCAGCCAAGAGGGCCACTCCTACGAGCAGTACTTC. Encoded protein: CASSQEGHSYEQYF.